The present T cell receptor beta chain was sequenced within a study of T cell responses to AZD1222 COVID-19 vaccine. Study results and caveats: Donors were largely white British and mainly female; clonal diversity was possibly underestimated. As reported, nearly half of all spike-specific TCRs target variant regions that are unmutated. Receipt of two AZD1222 doses was followed by a rise in Spike-specific TCR breadth and depth. Seropositivity was recorded at baseline in only 6 or 7 AZD1222 recipients.

Produced via immunoSEQ multiplex PCR; TCRdb's table is partial and in-frame only. This sample has 250,000 to 300,000 clones; approximately 94% occur once, and the top ten carry 0.5% to 0.7%. V was shortened by 0 bases and J by 6 bases, with 8 bases between the two germline ends. This CDR3 is 14 amino acids long. Germline loops: CDR1 LNHDA, CDR2 SQIVND (reference sequence). With respect to this clone: Its antigen remains unidentified.

The clonotype comes from an adult who received the AZD1222 COVID-19 vaccine. Here the sequenced sample was peripheral blood, taken 28 days after the second AZD1222 dose. V and J are TRBV19 and TRBJ1-4; D is unclear. This CDR3 reads CASSIDGLDEKLFF. For the CDR3, the DNA is TGTGCCAGTAGTATAGACGGATTGGATGAAAAACTGTTTTTT.